This T cell receptor beta chain was captured by sequencing in a study of lymphopenia after photon versus proton radiotherapy. Broader study findings: Authors raise, but do not show, better survival with proton therapy.

V dropped 4 bases and J dropped 1 base, with 8 bases sitting between them. Germline V gene data show CDR1 as MNHEY and CDR2 as SVGAGI. CDR3 size: 14 residues. A remark on this clone: The antigen is unknown.

The assay was immunoSEQ multiplex PCR, and TCRdb's table has in-frame clones only and misses some. The sample has approximately 91,000 clones; about 86% are singletons. This rearrangement joins TRBV6-5 to TRBJ1-3, with D unclear. This material consisted of peripheral blood, taken from a patient treated with proton-based radiotherapy. The sequence came from a man in his 60s with pancreatic cancer. CDR3: CASSLATSGNTIYF. The CDR3 DNA sequence: TGTGCCAGCAGTTTAGCTACTTCTGGAAACACCATATATTTT.